The 14 T cell receptor beta chains in this list originate from one sample, sequenced in a study of cytomegalovirus exposure and HLA in healthy donors. Primers: 60 Vbeta forward and 13 Jbeta reverse. Generated by immunoSEQ multiplex PCR, the TCRdb table keeps only in-frame clones and is missing some. This sample carries some 140,000 clones, about 76% of them seen once, and the ten largest clones take approximately 8%. Sequencing input: PBMCs. The receptors come from a man under 40 in good health and CMV-seropositive.

The DNA for the CDR3 is TGTGCCAGTACCCGACAGGGGCGATTCACTGAAGCTTTCTTT. Protein product: CASTRQGRFTEAFF. The chain joins TRBV19 to TRBJ1-1; 8 nucleotides align to TRBD1. The CDR3 length is 14 residues. V lost 7 bases, J lost 4 bases, and 8 bases stayed unmatched. Germline V lookup: CDR1 LNHDA, CDR2 SQIVND (reference sequence).

The CDR3 sequence is CASSVDRGNEKLFF. Here the CDR3 DNA reads TGTGCCAGCAGCGTAGACAGGGGTAATGAAAAACTGTTTTTT. J is TRBJ1-4 and V is TRBV9, with 7 nucleotides matching TRBD1. This CDR3 is 14 amino acids long. Trimming removed 0 bases from V and 4 bases from J; junction bases left unmatched: 0. Germline CDR1 SGDLS, CDR2 YYNGEE. The whole variable domain, remainder taken from reference TRBV9 and TRBJ1-4, is DSGVTQTPKHLITATGQRVTLRCSPRSGDLSVYWYQQSLDQGLQFLIQYYNGEERAKGNILERFSAQQFPDLHSELNLSSLELGDSALYFCASSVDRGNEKLFFGSGTQLSVL.

The chain uses TRBV28 and TRBJ1-3; TRBD1 matches at 7 bases. This CDR3 spans 14 amino acids. Germline V lookup: CDR1 MDHEN, CDR2 SYDVKM. V gave up 10 bases and J gave up 4 bases; unmatched junction bases: 10. The CDR3 loop reads CATLDYRGGNTIYF. In nucleotides, the CDR3 is TGTGCCACCCTCGATTACAGGGGCGGAAACACCATATATTTT.

This chain uses TRBV2 with TRBJ1-1; D unresolved. This CDR3 comprises 14 residues. Germline V gene data show CDR1 as SNHLY and CDR2 as FYNNEI. Trimming shortened V by 4 bases and J by 3 bases, and 12 bases separated the two germline ends. The CDR3 sequence is CASSVTERDTEAFF. The CDR3 region has the DNA TGTGCCAGCAGTGTGACGGAGAGAGACACTGAAGCTTTCTTT.

The CDR3 loop reads CASSLSSNQPQHF. DNA of the CDR3: TGTGCCAGCAGTTTGAGTAGCAATCAGCCCCAGCATTTT. The J gene is TRBJ1-5, the V gene TRBV6-5; no clear D gene. Germline values: CDR1 MNHEY, CDR2 SVGAGI. The V end was cut by 4 bases, the J end by 0 bases, with 4 bases between. This CDR3 has 13 residues.

This clone was picked up one time. The V gene is TRBV2, the J gene TRBJ1-5; D perhaps matches TRBD1 (6 bases). Germline assignment: CDR1 SNHLY and CDR2 FYNNEI. Trimming took 2 bases from V and 3 from J, leaving 11 bases between them. The CDR3 has 15 amino acids. The DNA for the CDR3 is TGTGCCAGCAGTGAAACAGGGCAGTTCAATCAGCCCCAGCATTTT. It codes for CASSETGQFNQPQHF.

The V gene is TRBV6-5, the J gene TRBJ2-1; 9 bases align to TRBD1. Germline V gene sequence: CDR1 MNHEY, CDR2 SVGAGI. CDR3 length: 15 residues. V was clipped by 6 bases and J by 7 bases; unmatched bases: 10. DNA of the CDR3: TGTGCCAGCAGCCAATCCGGGACAGGGACGAATGAGCAGTTCTTC. It is translated as CASSQSGTGTNEQFF.

The chain combines TRBV6-5 with TRBJ2-1; D call uncertain. The CDR3 is 13 amino acids. V was pared by 5 bases and J by 4 bases, with 9 bases between. Germline CDR1 is MNHEY and CDR2 is SVGAGI. CDR3 in amino acids: CASSRTAYNEQFF. The CDR3, as DNA: TGTGCCAGCAGTCGCACTGCTTACAATGAGCAGTTCTTC.

The J gene is TRBJ1-2, the V gene TRBV7-6; the match to TRBD1 covers 10 bases. Trimming cost V 5 bases and J 4 bases; bases outside gene matches: 7. This CDR3 is 15 amino acids long. CDR1 and CDR2 (germline): SGHVS, FNYEAQ. CDR3 in DNA: TGTGCCAGCAGCCTAGGGGGACAGGGGACCTATGGCTACACCTTC. It is translated as CASSLGGQGTYGYTF.

The V call is TRBV7-9, the J call TRBJ1-5; 7 nucleotides match TRBD1. V was clipped by 1 base and J by 2 bases; unmatched bases: 5. CDR1 is SEHNR and CDR2 is FQNEAQ in the germline V gene (reference sequence). CDR3 size: 16 residues. In DNA form, the CDR3 reads TGTGCCAGCAGCTTAGTGGTAGGGGGCGGCAATCAGCCCCAGCATTTT. Amino acids: CASSLVVGGGNQPQHF.

The rearrangement joins TRBV29-1 to TRBJ2-7; D remains unclear. The CDR3 spans 11 residues. V lost 5 bases and J 1 base, leaving 6 bases between the germline ends. Germline loops: CDR1 SQVTM, CDR2 ANQGSEA. CDR3: CSVSLSYEQYF. The CDR3 region has the DNA TGCAGCGTTTCCCTTTCCTACGAGCAGTACTTC.

The chain employs TRBV28 and TRBJ2-7, with TRBD1 matching 8 bases. The CDR3 consists of 13 residues. V was pared by 2 bases and J by 6 bases, with 3 bases of the junction left unmatched. Germline V gene data show CDR1 as MDHEN and CDR2 as SYDVKM. In DNA form, the CDR3 reads TGTGCCAGCAGTTTACTCGGACAGGGCGAGCAGTACTTC. Amino acid sequence: CASSLLGQGEQYF.

V and J are TRBV21-1 and TRBJ1-3. TRBV21-1 is reported as a pseudogene. The CDR3 is 13 amino acids. CDR3 DNA: TGTGCCAGCAGCAAAGAGAGTGGAAACACCATATATTTT. This encodes CASSKESGNTIYF.

This clone was seen more than once but under ten times. The chain links TRBV12-5 to TRBJ2-5; 8 bases agree with TRBD1. Germline V CDR1 and CDR2: LGHNT, FRNRAP. V lost 5 bases to trimming and J lost 8 bases; unmatched junction nucleotides: 13. The CDR3 is 15 residues long. The CDR3 loop reads CASGLSTRGQATQYF. CDR3 sequence (DNA): TGTGCTAGTGGTCTTTCAACTCGGGGACAGGCAACCCAGTACTTC.